The 7 T cell receptor beta chains below were found in one sample sequenced in a study of shared clonotypes between healthy human individuals. Profiling relied on immunoSEQ multiplex PCR, and the TCRdb table lists in-frame clones only, not all of them. The table includes about 700,000 clones, around 72% detected once. Input material: memory CD4+ T cells sorted from blood. The subset was: CD45RA-negative fraction. The receptors were sampled from a woman aged 25 to 39 in good health.

V usage is TRBV5-1 and J usage is TRBJ1-1, with 7 bases matching TRBD1. This CDR3 contains 14 residues. CDR1 is SGHRS, CDR2 YFSETQ, per germline. With V trimmed by 3 bases and J by 6 bases, 8 bases remained unmatched. The CDR3 loop reads CASSYGQVMAEAFF. The CDR3 DNA reads TGCGCCAGCAGCTACGGACAGGTCATGGCTGAAGCTTTCTTT.

This clone showed up many times. The chain links TRBV7-8 to TRBJ1-1, with a possible D match to TRBD1 (5 bases). V shed 2 bases and J shed 1 base, with 14 bases lying between them. The CDR3 is 16 amino acids. The germline CDR1 and CDR2 sequences are SGHVS and FQNEAQ. For the CDR3, the DNA is TGTGCCAGCAGCTTATCCACAGGAGTTAGGAACACTGAAGCTTTCTTT. Protein: CASSLSTGVRNTEAFF.

V is TRBV18 and J is TRBJ2-3, with D unresolved. CDR1 is KGHSH, CDR2 LQKENI, per germline. CDR3 length: 14 residues. V gave up 0 bases and J gave up 3 bases, with 7 bases separating them. Written as DNA, the CDR3 is TGTGCCAGCTCACCACCGTCCCTGACAGATACGCAGTATTTT. Its translation is CASSPPSLTDTQYF.

A single count supports this clone. The chain is built from TRBV29-1 and TRBJ1-3, with D perhaps matching TRBD1 (5 bases). Germline V gives CDR1 SQVTM, CDR2 ANQGSEA. This CDR3 region has 13 residues. V was trimmed by 4 bases and J by 5 bases, leaving 12 bases between them. CDR3 DNA: TGCAGCGTTGCATGGGGCATGAGAAACACCATATATTTT. This sequence encodes CSVAWGMRNTIYF.

The rearrangement joins TRBV18 to TRBJ1-1; no firm D call. Trimming cost V 2 bases and J 6 bases, with 16 bases left between them. Germline V gives CDR1 KGHSH, CDR2 LQKENI. The CDR3 is 15 residues long. CDR3 bases: TGTGCCAGCTCACCAAGCTTGGGGTCCGAGGCTGAAGCTTTCTTT. Translating gives CASSPSLGSEAEAFF. Full variable domain (rest looked up from reference TRBV18 and TRBJ1-1): NAGVMQNPRHLVRRRGQEARLRCSPMKGHSHVYWYRQLPEEGLKFMVYLQKENIIDESGMPKERFSAEFPKEGPSILRIQQVVRGDSAAYFCASSPSLGSEAEAFFGQGTRLTVV.

The chain joins TRBV5-8 to TRBJ2-7; TRBD1 might be the D (6 bases). Trimming removed 0 bases at V and 2 bases at J, with 15 bases between. The length of the CDR3 is 16 residues. The germline V gene has CDR1 SGHTS and CDR2 YDEGEE. In DNA, the CDR3 is TGTGCCAGCAGCTTGGCCCACAGGGAAGGGACCTACGAGCAGTACTTC. Translated: CASSLAHREGTYEQYF.

Details on this clone: The sample contains more than one DNA sequence encoding this CDR3. The chain is built from TRBV5-1 and TRBJ2-3; no firm D call. This CDR3 spans 13 amino acids. Germline V gene lookup returns CDR1 SGHRS and CDR2 YFSETQ. V lost 4 bases to trimming and J lost 3 bases, with 9 bases between them. The CDR3 protein is CASSPQNTDTQYF. For the CDR3, the DNA is TGCGCCAGCAGCCCTCAGAATACAGATACGCAGTATTTT. The variable domain in full, completed from reference TRBV5-1 and TRBJ2-3, reads KAGVTQTPRYLIKTRGQQVTLSCSPISGHRSVSWYQQTPGQGLQFLFEYFSETQRNKGNFPGRFSGRQFSNSRSEMNVSTLELGDSALYLCASSPQNTDTQYFGPGTRLTVL.